This TCR beta chain was captured by sequencing in a study of blood T cell repertoires in COVID-19. Study-wide background: Italy, Spain and the United States were the sources of the convalescent and acute COVID-19 samples. In each case, the material was cDNA or gDNA derived from T cells, B-cell-depleted T cells, or PBMCs.

The CDR3 spans 13 residues. Germline V CDR1 and CDR2: LGHDT, YNNKEL (reference sequence). Under the authors' procedure: Reference gene primer amplification yielded estimated nucleated cell counts. Sequencing used immunoSEQ multiplex PCR; TCRdb keeps in-frame clones, though not all of them. V, J and clone size derive from that table, while D and trimming were established from the DNA sequence. The sample has some 80,000 clones; approximately 86% are singletons. Only one count was recorded for this clone. Mismatch with germline at one junction end may stem from a read error. This TCR was recovered from a man in his fifties with active or convalescent COVID-19. This chain uses TRBV3-1 (or the pseudogene TRBV3-2) with TRBJ2-1, with D possibly matching TRBD1 (6 bases). The sample consisted of peripheral blood. The CDR3 coding sequence is TGTGCCAGCAGCCAAGGAGGTCTAGTACAGGGCGTCTTC. Residues: CASSQGGLVQGVF.